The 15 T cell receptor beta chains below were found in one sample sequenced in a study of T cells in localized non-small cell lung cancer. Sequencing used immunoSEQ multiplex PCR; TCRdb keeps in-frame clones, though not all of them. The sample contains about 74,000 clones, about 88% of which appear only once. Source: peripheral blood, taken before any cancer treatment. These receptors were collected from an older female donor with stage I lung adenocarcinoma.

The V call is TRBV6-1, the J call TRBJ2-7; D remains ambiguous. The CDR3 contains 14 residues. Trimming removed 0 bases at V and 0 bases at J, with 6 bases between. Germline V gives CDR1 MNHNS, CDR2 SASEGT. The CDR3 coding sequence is TGTGCCAGCAGTGAAGCCCTCGACTCCTACGAGCAGTACTTC. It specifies CASSEALDSYEQYF.

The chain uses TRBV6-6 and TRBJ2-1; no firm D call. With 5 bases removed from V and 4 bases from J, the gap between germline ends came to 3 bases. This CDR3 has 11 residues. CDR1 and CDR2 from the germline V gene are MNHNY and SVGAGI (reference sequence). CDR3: CASSNYNEQFF. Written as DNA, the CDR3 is TGTGCCAGCAGTAATTACAATGAGCAGTTCTTC.

The CDR3 nucleotides read TGTGCCAGCAGCCAGCGGAACAGGATACGCTACGAGCAGTACTTC. Translating gives CASSQRNRIRYEQYF. V and J are TRBV5-6 and TRBJ2-7; tentatively, D is TRBD1 or TRBD2 (5 bases each). CDR3 length equals 15 residues. From germline, CDR1 is SGHDT and CDR2 YYEEEE. Between the trimmed V and J ends, which lost 4 bases and 3 bases, there was a span of 17 bases.

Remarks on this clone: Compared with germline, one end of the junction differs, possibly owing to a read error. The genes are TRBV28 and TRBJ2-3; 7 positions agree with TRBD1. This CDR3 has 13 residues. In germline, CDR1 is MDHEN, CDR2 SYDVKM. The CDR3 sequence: CASSNSKGAHGHF. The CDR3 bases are TGTGCCAGCAGTAACTCAAAGGGGGCGCATGGGCATTTT.

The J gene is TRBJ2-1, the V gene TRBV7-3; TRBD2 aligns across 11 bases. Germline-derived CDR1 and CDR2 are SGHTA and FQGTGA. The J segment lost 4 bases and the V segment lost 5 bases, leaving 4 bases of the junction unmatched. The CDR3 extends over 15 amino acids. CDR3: CASSVGTSGYNEQFF. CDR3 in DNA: TGTGCCAGCAGCGTCGGGACTAGCGGATACAATGAGCAGTTCTTC.

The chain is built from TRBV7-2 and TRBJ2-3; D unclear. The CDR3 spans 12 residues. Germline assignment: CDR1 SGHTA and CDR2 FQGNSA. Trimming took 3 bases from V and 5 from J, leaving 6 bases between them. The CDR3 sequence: CASSFGLDTQYF. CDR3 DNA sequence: TGTGCCAGCAGCTTTGGGTTAGATACGCAGTATTTT.

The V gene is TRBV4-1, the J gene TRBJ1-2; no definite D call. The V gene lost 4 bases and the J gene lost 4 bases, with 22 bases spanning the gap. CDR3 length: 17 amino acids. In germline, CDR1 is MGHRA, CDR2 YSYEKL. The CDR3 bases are TGCGCCAGCAGCCTCCCCGGAGGGCCAGTCCCACGCTATGGCTACACCTTC. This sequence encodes CASSLPGGPVPRYGYTF.

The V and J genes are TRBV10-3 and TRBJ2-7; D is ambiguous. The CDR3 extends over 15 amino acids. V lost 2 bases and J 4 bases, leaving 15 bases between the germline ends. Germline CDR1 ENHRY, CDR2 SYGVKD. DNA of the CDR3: TGTGCCATCAGTGAGCTCTTGGACGGAGATTACGAGCAGTACTTC. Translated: CAISELLDGDYEQYF.

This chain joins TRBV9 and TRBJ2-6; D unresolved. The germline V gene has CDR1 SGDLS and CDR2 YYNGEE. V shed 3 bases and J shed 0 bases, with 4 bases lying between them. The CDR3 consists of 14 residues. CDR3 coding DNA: TGTGCCAGCAGCGCCAACTCTGGGGCCAACGTCCTGACTTTC. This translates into CASSANSGANVLTF.

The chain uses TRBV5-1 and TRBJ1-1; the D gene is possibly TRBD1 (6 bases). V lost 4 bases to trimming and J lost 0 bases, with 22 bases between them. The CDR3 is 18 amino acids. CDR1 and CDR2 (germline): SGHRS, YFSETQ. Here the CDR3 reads CASSIGQSNMGMNTEAFF. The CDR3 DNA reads TGCGCCAGCAGCATCGGACAGTCGAACATGGGGATGAACACTGAAGCTTTCTTT.

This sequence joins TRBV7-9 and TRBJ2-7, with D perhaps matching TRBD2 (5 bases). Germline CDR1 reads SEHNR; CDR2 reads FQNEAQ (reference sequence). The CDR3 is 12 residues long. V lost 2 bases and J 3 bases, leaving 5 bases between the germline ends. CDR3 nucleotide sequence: TGTGCCAGCAGCTTACGGGACTACGAGCAGTACTTC. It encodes CASSLRDYEQYF.

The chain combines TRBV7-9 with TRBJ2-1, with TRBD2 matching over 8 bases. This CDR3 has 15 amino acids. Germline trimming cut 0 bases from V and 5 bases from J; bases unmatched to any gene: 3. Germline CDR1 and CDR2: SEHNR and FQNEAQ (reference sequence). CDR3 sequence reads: CASSLASGEHNEQFF. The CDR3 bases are TGTGCCAGCAGCTTAGCTAGCGGGGAACACAATGAGCAGTTCTTC.

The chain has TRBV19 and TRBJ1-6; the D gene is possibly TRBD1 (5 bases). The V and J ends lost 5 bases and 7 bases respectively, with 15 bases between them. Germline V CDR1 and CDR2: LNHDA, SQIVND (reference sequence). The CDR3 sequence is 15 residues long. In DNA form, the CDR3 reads TGTGCCAGTAGTGGGTCCTCCGGGACCAATTCACCCCTCCACTTT. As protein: CASSGSSGTNSPLHF.

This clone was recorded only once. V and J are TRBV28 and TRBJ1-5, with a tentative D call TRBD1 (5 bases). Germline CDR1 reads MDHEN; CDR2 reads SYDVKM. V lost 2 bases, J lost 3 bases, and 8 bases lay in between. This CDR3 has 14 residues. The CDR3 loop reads CASSLGGTNQPQHF. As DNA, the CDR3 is TGTGCCAGCAGTTTAGGGGGGACCAATCAGCCCCAGCATTTT.

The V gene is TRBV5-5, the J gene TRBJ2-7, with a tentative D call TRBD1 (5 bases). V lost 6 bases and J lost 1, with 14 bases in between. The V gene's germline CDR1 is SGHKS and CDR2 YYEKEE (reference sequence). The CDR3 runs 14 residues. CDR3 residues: CASTPFDSSYEQYF. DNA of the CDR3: TGTGCCAGCACCCCCTTCGACAGTTCCTACGAGCAGTACTTC.